This record covers a single TCR beta chain. The CDR3 extends over 17 amino acids. CDR1 is LGHNA, CDR2 YSLEER, per germline. J gave up 7 bases and V 1 base, and 8 bases lay outside the gene matches. The data derive from a study of shared T cell receptors in the human thymus. Measured with immunoSEQ multiplex PCR; TCRdb has only the in-frame clones, and not every one. The sample holds hundreds of thousands of clones; about 90% are singletons and the top ten take about 0.0094%. These same data were also listed under a study on human thymus T cells. Turning to that study: Having corrective surgery for congenital heart defects, healthy Finnish infants were the ones who donated. Thymic samples were excised during corrective heart operations. There were highly overlapping thymic repertoires among unrelated individuals, as related research reported.

The sequenced sample consisted of thymocytes. This clonotype originated in a boy younger than two with a congenital heart defect. V is TRBV4-3 and J is TRBJ2-1, with TRBD1 matching 12 bases. The CDR3 DNA follows: TGCGCCAGCAGCCAAGTAGATGGGGACAGGGGGCCAAATGAGCAGTTCTTC. It encodes CASSQVDGDRGPNEQFF.